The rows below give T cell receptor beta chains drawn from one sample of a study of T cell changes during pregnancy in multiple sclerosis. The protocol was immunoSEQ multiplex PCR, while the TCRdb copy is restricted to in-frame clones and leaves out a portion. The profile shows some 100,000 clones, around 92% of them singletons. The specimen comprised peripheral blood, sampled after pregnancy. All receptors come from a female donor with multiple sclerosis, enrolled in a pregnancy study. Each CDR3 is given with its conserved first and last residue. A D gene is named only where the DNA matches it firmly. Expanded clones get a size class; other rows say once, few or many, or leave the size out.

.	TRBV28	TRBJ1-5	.	CASSWGLYSNQPQHF	TGTGCCAGCAGTTGGGGCCTGTATAGCAATCAGCCCCAGCATTTT
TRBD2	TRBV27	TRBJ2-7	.	CASREAGGSYEQYF	TGTGCCAGCAGGGAAGCGGGAGGGTCCTACGAGCAGTACTTC
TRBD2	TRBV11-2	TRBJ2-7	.	CASSDGLAGAGYEQYF	TGTGCCAGCAGCGACGGACTAGCGGGAGCCGGGTACGAGCAGTACTTC
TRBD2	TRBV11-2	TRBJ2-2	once	CASSLARTSGSNTGELFF	TGTGCCAGCAGCTTAGCCAGGACTAGCGGGAGCAACACCGGGGAGCTGTTTTTT
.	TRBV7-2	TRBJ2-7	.	CASSLALRRAEQYF	TGTGCCAGCAGCTTAGCGCTCAGGCGGGCCGAGCAGTACTTC
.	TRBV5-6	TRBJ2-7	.	CASSLYSLSSEQYF	TGTGCCAGCAGCTTGTACAGCCTAAGTTCCGAGCAGTACTTC
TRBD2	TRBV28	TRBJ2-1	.	CASSLAGAYNEQFF	TGTGCCAGCAGTTTAGCGGGAGCCTACAATGAGCAGTTCTTC
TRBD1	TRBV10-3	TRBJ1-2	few	CASRTGTGENYGYTF	TGTGCCTCCCGAACCGGGACAGGGGAAAACTATGGCTACACCTTC
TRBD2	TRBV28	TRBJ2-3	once	CASLLAGTTDTQYF	TGTGCCAGCCTGCTAGCGGGGACCACAGATACGCAGTATTTT
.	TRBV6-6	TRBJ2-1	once	CASSYSMGGAGNEQFF	TGTGCCAGCAGCTACAGTATGGGGGGGGCTGGAAATGAGCAGTTCTTC
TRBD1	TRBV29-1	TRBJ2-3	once	CSVEGGQGGVDTQYF	TGCAGCGTTGAAGGCGGACAGGGGGGAGTAGATACGCAGTATTTT
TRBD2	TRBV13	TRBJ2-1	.	CASSPAGLAGAPYNEQFF	TGTGCCAGCAGCCCAGCGGGACTAGCGGGAGCACCCTACAATGAGCAGTTCTTC